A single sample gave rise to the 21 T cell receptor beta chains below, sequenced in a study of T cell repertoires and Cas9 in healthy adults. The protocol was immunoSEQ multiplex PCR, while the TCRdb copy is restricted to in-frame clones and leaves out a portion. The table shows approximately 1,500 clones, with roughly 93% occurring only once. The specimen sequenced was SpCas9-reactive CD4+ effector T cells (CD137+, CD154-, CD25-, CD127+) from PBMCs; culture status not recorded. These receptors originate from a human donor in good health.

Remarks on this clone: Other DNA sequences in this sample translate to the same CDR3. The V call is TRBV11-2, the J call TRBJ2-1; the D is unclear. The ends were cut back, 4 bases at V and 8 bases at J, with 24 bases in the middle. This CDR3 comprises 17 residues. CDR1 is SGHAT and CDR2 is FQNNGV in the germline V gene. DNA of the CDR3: TGTGCCAGCAGCTGGGGATGGGCTAGACGTACGATCGATGAGCAGTTCTTC. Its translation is CASSWGWARRTIDEQFF. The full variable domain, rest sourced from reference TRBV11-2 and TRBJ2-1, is EAGVAQSPRYKIIEKRQSVAFWCNPISGHATLYWYQQILGQGPKLLIQFQNNGVVDDSQLPKDRFSAERLKGVDSTLKIQPAKLEDSAVYLCASSWGWARRTIDEQFFGPGTRLTVL.

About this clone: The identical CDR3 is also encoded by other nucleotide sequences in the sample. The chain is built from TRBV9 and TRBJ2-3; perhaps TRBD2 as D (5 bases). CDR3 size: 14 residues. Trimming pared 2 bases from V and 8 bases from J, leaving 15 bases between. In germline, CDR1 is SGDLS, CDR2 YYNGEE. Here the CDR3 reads CASSVNSEPGTQYF. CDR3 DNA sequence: TGTGCCAGCAGCGTTAATAGCGAGCCGGGTACGCAGTATTTT.

CDR3 protein: CASSLSGANVLTF. The CDR3 DNA follows: TGCGCCAGCAGCCTGTCTGGGGCCAACGTCCTGACTTTC. This chain connects TRBV4-3 to TRBJ2-6; D is ambiguous. The CDR3 runs to 13 residues. Per germline, CDR1 LGHNA and CDR2 YSLEER. The germline V and J ends were trimmed by 4 bases and 1 base, with 2 bases remaining between them.

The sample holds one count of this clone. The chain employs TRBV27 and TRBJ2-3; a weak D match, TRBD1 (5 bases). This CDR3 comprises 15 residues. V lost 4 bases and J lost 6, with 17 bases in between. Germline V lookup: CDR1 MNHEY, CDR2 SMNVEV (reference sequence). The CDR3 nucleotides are TGTGCCAGCAGTTCCTCTAGGGGTCTTAGGGATACGCAGTATTTT. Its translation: CASSSSRGLRDTQYF.

The CDR3 sequence: CASGPGRGAEAFF. The CDR3 nucleotides are TGTGCCAGCGGACCCGGCAGGGGCGCTGAAGCTTTCTTT. This chain uses TRBV11-3 with TRBJ1-1, with D perhaps matching TRBD1 (6 bases). There are 13 residues in the CDR3. Trimming stripped 8 bases from V and 6 bases from J, with 16 bases between. Looked up from germline, CDR1 is SGHNT and CDR2 is YENEEA.

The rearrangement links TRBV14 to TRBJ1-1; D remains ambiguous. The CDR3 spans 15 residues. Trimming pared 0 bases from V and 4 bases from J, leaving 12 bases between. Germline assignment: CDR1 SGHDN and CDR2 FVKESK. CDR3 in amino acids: CASSQDWKIRTEAFF. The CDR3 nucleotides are TGTGCCAGCAGCCAAGATTGGAAGATACGCACTGAAGCTTTCTTT.

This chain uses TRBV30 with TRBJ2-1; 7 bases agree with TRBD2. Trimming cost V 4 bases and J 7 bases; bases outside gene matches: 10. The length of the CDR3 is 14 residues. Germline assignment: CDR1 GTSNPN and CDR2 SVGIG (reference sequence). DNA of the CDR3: TGTGCCTGGAACGGACGGGACTACGAGAATGAGCAGTTCTTC. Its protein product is CAWNGRDYENEQFF.

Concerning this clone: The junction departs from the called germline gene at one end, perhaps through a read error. CDR3 loop: CSVEETANTEAFF. The CDR3 DNA reads as TGCAGCGTCGAAGAGACAGCGAACACTGAAGCTTTCTTT. The chain carries TRBV29-1 and TRBJ1-1; tentatively, D is TRBD1 (5 bases). The CDR3 runs to 13 residues. CDR1 SQVTM and CDR2 ANQGSEA come from the germline V gene.

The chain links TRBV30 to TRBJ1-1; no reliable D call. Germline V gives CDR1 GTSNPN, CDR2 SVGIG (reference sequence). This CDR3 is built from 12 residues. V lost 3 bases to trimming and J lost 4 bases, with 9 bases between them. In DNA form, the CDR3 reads TGTGCCTGGAGGCAAGCCGGCACTGAAGCTTTCTTT. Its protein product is CAWRQAGTEAFF.

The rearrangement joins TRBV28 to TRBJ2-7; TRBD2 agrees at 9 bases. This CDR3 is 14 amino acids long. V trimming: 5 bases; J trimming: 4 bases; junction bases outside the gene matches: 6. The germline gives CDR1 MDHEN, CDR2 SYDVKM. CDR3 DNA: TGTGCCAGCAGTCCAGCGGGGGGAGGTTACGAGCAGTACGTC. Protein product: CASSPAGGGYEQYV.

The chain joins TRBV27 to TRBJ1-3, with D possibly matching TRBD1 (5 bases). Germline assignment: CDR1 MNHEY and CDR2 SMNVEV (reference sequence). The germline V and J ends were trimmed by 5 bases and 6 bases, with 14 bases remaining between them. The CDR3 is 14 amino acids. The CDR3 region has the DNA TGTGCCAGCAGTAGGGGCTTGGGGGAAAACACCATATATTTT. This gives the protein CASSRGLGENTIYF.

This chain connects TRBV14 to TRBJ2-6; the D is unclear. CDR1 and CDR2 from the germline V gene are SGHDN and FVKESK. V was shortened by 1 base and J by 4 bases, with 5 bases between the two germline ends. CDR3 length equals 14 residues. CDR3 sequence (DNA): TGTGCCAGCAGCCAAGTGGCGGGGGCCAACGTCCTGACTTTC. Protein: CASSQVAGANVLTF.

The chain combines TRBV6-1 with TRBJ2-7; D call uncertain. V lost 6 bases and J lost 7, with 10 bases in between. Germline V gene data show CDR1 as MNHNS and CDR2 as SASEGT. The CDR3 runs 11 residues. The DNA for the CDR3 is TGTGCCAGCAGACGCCAGGAGGAGCAGTACGTC. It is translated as CASRRQEEQYV.

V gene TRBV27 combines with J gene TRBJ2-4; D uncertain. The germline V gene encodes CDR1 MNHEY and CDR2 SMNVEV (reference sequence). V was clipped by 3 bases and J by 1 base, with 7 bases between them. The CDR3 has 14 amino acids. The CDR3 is CASSLLGAKNIQYF. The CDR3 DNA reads TGTGCCAGCAGTTTGTTGGGTGCCAAAAACATTCAGTACTTC.

The CDR3, as DNA: TGTGCCAGCTCACCACCTGGCAGCGCTCCTAACTATGGCTACACCTTC. Protein: CASSPPGSAPNYGYTF. The chain couples TRBV18 to TRBJ1-2; D not certain. Germline V gene data show CDR1 as KGHSH and CDR2 as LQKENI. The V gene lost 0 bases and the J gene lost 0 bases, with 11 bases spanning the gap. The CDR3 extends over 16 amino acids.

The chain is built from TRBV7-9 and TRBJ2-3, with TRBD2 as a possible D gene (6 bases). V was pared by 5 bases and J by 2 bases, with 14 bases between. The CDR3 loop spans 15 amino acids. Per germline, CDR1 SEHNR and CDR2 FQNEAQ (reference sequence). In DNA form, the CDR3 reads TGTGCCAGCAGCCGGAGGGCCGGTGACACAGATACGCAGTATTTT. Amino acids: CASSRRAGDTDTQYF.

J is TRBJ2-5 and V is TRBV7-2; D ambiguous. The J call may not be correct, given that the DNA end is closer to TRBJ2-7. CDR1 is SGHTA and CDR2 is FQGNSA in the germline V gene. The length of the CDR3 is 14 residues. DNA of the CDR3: TGTGCCAGCAGCTTAGTTGTGGATACCTACGAGCAGTACTTC. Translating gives CASSLVVDTYEQYF.

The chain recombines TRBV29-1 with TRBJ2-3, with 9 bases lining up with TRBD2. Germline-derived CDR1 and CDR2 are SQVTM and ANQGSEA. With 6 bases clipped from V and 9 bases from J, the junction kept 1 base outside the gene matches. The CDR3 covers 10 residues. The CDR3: CSVREGTQYF. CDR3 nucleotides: TGCAGCGTGCGGGAGGGAACGCAGTATTTT.

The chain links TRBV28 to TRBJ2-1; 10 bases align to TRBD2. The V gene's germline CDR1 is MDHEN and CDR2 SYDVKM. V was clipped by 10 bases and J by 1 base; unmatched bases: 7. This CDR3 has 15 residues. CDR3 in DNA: TGTGCCACCTGGGGTAGCGGGAGGTCCTACAATGAGCAGTTCTTC. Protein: CATWGSGRSYNEQFF.

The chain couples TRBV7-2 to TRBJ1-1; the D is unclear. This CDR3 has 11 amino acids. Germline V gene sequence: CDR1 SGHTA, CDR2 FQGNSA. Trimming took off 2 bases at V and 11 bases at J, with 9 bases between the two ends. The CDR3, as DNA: TGTGCCAGCAGCTTATATGGGATGGCTTTCTTT. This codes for CASSLYGMAFF. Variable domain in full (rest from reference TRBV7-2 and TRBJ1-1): GAGVSQSPSNKVTEKGKDVELRCDPISGHTALYWYRQSLGQGLEFLIYFQGNSAPDKSGLPSDRFSAERTGGSVSTLTIQRTQQEDSAVYLCASSLYGMAFFGQGTRLTVV.

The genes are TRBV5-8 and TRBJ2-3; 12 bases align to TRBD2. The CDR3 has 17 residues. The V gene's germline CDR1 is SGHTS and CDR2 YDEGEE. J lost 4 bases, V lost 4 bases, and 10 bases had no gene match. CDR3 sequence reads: CASSRGTSGWTPDTQYF. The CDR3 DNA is TGTGCCAGCAGCCGAGGGACTAGCGGGTGGACGCCAGATACGCAGTATTTT.